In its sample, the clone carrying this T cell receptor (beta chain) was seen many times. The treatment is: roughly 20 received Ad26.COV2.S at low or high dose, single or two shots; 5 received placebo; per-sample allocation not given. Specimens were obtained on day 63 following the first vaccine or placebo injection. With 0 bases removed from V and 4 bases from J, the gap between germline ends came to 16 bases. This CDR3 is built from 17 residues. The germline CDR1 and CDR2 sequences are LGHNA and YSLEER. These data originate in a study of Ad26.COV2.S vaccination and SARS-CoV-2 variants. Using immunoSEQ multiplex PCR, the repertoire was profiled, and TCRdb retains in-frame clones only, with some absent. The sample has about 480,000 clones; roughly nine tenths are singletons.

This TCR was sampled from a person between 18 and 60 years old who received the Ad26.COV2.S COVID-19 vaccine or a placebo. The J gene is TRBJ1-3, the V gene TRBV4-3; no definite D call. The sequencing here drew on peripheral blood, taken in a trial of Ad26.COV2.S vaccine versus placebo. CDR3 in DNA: TGCGCCAGCAGCCAAGATCAGGCAGGATCAGTCGGAAACACCATATATTTT. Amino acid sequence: CASSQDQAGSVGNTIYF.